These 21 T cell receptor beta chains share one sample of origin, sequenced in a study of blood T cell repertoires in COVID-19. Using immunoSEQ multiplex PCR, the repertoire was profiled, and TCRdb retains in-frame clones only, with some absent. The sample lists about 150,000 clones; about 79% were seen once. Sequencing was done on a sample of peripheral blood. The receptors were sampled from a woman aged 50 to 65 with acute or convalescent COVID-19.

V gene TRBV5-1 combines with J gene TRBJ2-5; 11 bases are shared with TRBD1. Losses at the gene ends were 2 bases for V and 0 bases for J; bases not matched to a gene: 3. The CDR3 contains 16 residues. CDR1 is SGHRS, CDR2 YFSETQ, per germline. For the CDR3, the DNA is TGCGCCAGCAGCTTTGAGGGACAGGGGGACCAAGAGACCCAGTACTTC. Translating gives CASSFEGQGDQETQYF.

The chain is built from TRBV28 and TRBJ2-6, with TRBD1 matching 8 bases. Germline CDR1 reads MDHEN; CDR2 reads SYDVKM. J gave up 8 bases and V 5 bases, and 5 bases lay outside the gene matches. The CDR3 is made up of 14 amino acids. Written as DNA, the CDR3 is TGTGCCAGCAGTCGGACAGGGATCTCCAACGTCCTGACTTTC. Its translation: CASSRTGISNVLTF.

This chain connects TRBV9 to TRBJ1-3; 7 positions match TRBD1. The V segment lost 4 bases and the J segment 9 bases; nucleotides outside the gene matches: 7. The CDR3 is made up of 13 amino acids. CDR1 and CDR2 (germline): SGDLS, YYNGEE. In nucleotides, the CDR3 is TGTGCCAGCAGCCCACGGACAGGCCGCACCATATATTTT. Its translation: CASSPRTGRTIYF. Using reference TRBV9 and TRBJ1-3 for the parts outside the CDR3, the full variable domain is DSGVTQTPKHLITATGQRVTLRCSPRSGDLSVYWYQQSLDQGLQFLIQYYNGEERAKGNILERFSAQQFPDLHSELNLSSLELGDSALYFCASSPRTGRTIYFGEGSWLTVV.

This clone occurred a few times. The chain recombines TRBV10-2 with TRBJ2-7; D might be TRBD2 (6 bases). In germline, CDR1 is WSHSY, CDR2 SAAADI. This CDR3 comprises 13 residues. Trimming took 1 base from V and 5 from J, leaving 9 bases between them. The CDR3 region is CASSEWRGHEQYF. In DNA, the CDR3 is TGCGCCAGCAGTGAGTGGAGGGGCCACGAGCAGTACTTC.

The V call is TRBV5-3, the J call TRBJ1-3, with 11 bases aligning to TRBD1. TRBV5-3 is noted as an ORF with a role that remains uncertain. This CDR3 spans 16 amino acids. Losses at the gene ends were 8 bases for V and 2 bases for J; bases not matched to a gene: 9. Here the CDR3 DNA reads TGTGCCAGGACCGGGACAGGGGGTCTTGCTGGAAACACCATATATTTT. Translating gives CARTGTGGLAGNTIYF.

V and J are TRBV5-6 and TRBJ2-5; D possibly corresponds to TRBD1 (6 bases). Germline values: CDR1 SGHDT, CDR2 YYEEEE. The CDR3 consists of 14 residues. Trimming pared 2 bases from V and 1 base from J, leaving 9 bases between. CDR3 sequence (DNA): TGTGCCAGCAGCTTAGGACAGCTCCAAGAGACCCAGTACTTC. Encoded protein: CASSLGQLQETQYF.

The CDR3 is CASSSGAGGIETQYF. The CDR3 nucleotides read TGTGCCAGCAGCTCTGGAGCGGGGGGTATTGAGACCCAGTACTTC. The rearrangement joins TRBV7-2 to TRBJ2-5; 9 bases align to TRBD2. Per germline, CDR1 SGHTA and CDR2 FQGNSA. Germline trimming cut 4 bases from V and 5 bases from J; bases unmatched to any gene: 8. CDR3 length: 15 amino acids. The full variable domain, with the rest looked up from reference TRBV7-2 and TRBJ2-5, is GAGVSQSPSNKVTEKGKDVELRCDPISGHTALYWYRQSLGQGLEFLIYFQGNSAPDKSGLPSDRFSAERTGGSVSTLTIQRTQQEDSAVYLCASSSGAGGIETQYFGPGTRLLVL.

The rearrangement joins TRBV27 to TRBJ2-1; TRBD2 might be the D (5 bases). Germline V gene lookup returns CDR1 MNHEY and CDR2 SMNVEV (reference sequence). The V and J ends lost 3 bases and 5 bases respectively, with 14 bases between them. The CDR3 extends over 15 amino acids. The CDR3: CASSLSEDRDNEQFF. CDR3 in DNA: TGTGCCAGCAGTTTGTCGGAGGATAGGGACAATGAGCAGTTCTTC.

CDR3 DNA: TGTGCCAGCAGCTTGTCCTTTGCGGGGTACGAGCAGTACTTC. Its protein product is CASSLSFAGYEQYF. The chain uses TRBV5-6 and TRBJ2-7, with D possibly being TRBD2 (6 bases). The ends were cut back, 1 base at V and 4 bases at J, with 12 bases in the middle. Germline CDR1 SGHDT, CDR2 YYEEEE. This CDR3 comprises 14 residues.

The gene calls are TRBV7-2 and TRBJ2-6, with 10 bases matching TRBD1. CDR1 and CDR2 (germline): SGHTA, FQGNSA. With V trimmed by 5 bases and J by 13 bases, 5 bases remained unmatched. The CDR3 runs to 13 residues. The CDR3 DNA sequence: TGTGCCAGCAGCGACAGGGGGCTGGGAGTCCTGACTTTC. It encodes CASSDRGLGVLTF. The full variable domain, with the rest looked up from reference TRBV7-2 and TRBJ2-6, is GAGVSQSPSNKVTEKGKDVELRCDPISGHTALYWYRQSLGQGLEFLIYFQGNSAPDKSGLPSDRFSAERTGGSVSTLTIQRTQQEDSAVYLCASSDRGLGVLTFGAGSRLTVL.

This chain links TRBV2 with TRBJ2-6, with TRBD2 as a possible D gene (6 bases). CDR1 SNHLY and CDR2 FYNNEI come from the germline V gene. V was pared by 3 bases and J by 1 base, with 7 bases between. There are 15 residues in the CDR3. CDR3 sequence reads: CASSDGGSGANVLTF. The CDR3 DNA reads as TGTGCCAGCAGTGATGGAGGGTCTGGGGCCAACGTCCTGACTTTC. Together with reference TRBV2 and TRBJ2-6, the CDR3 gives the full variable domain: EPEVTQTPSHQVTQMGQEVILRCVPISNHLYFYWYRQILGQKVEFLVSFYNNEISEKSEIFDDQFSVERPDGSNFTLKIRSTKLEDSAMYFCASSDGGSGANVLTFGAGSRLTVL.

This clone was counted once. This chain joins TRBV7-3 and TRBJ2-1, with 10 bases lining up with TRBD2. CDR1 is SGHTA and CDR2 is FQGTGA in the germline V gene. CDR3 size: 16 residues. V was clipped by 5 bases and J by 3 bases; unmatched bases: 7. The CDR3 protein is CASSPLAGAHYNEQFF. CDR3 DNA sequence: TGTGCCAGCAGCCCCCTAGCGGGAGCCCACTACAATGAGCAGTTCTTC.

The J gene is TRBJ1-4, the V gene TRBV5-1; 9 nucleotides agree with TRBD1. The V segment lost 4 bases and the J segment 5 bases; nucleotides outside the gene matches: 3. Per germline, CDR1 SGHRS and CDR2 YFSETQ. The CDR3 has 14 amino acids. The CDR3 loop reads CASSLGTGNEKLFF. In nucleotides, the CDR3 is TGCGCCAGCAGCCTTGGGACAGGGAATGAAAAACTGTTTTTT.

This chain joins TRBV2 and TRBJ1-2; D gene uncertain. The germline CDR1 and CDR2 sequences are SNHLY and FYNNEI. The length of the CDR3 is 12 residues. Trimming shortened V by 1 base and J by 4 bases, and 4 bases separated the two germline ends. CDR3 DNA: TGTGCCAGCAGTGAAGGAGTCTATGGCTACACCTTC. Its translation is CASSEGVYGYTF.

CDR3 DNA sequence: TGTGCCAGCAGCCTGGGGACAATCGACACTGAAGCTTTCTTT. Translating it yields CASSLGTIDTEAFF. V is TRBV9 and J is TRBJ1-1; TRBD1 might be the D (6 bases). This CDR3 has 14 residues. CDR1 is SGDLS, CDR2 YYNGEE, per germline. Trimming removed 4 bases at V and 3 bases at J, with 13 bases between.

J is TRBJ1-4 and V is TRBV30, with 9 positions matching TRBD1. CDR3 length equals 14 residues. CDR1 is GTSNPN and CDR2 is SVGIG in the germline V gene (reference sequence). V dropped 5 bases and J dropped 5; count of bases not matched to a gene: 6. The CDR3 spells CAWAPGQGNEKLFF. The CDR3 nucleotides are TGTGCCTGGGCTCCGGGACAGGGAAATGAAAAACTGTTTTTT.

J is TRBJ1-2 and V is TRBV20-1; D call uncertain. The germline V and J ends were trimmed by 1 base and 9 bases, with 9 bases remaining between them. The CDR3 runs 11 residues. CDR1 DFQATT and CDR2 SNEGSKA come from the germline V gene (reference sequence). In DNA form, the CDR3 reads TGCAGTGCTAGAGGAGGGAATAGCTACACCTTC. Its protein product is CSARGGNSYTF.

The rearrangement uses TRBV5-6 and TRBJ2-3, with a tentative D call TRBD1 (6 bases). The germline CDR1 and CDR2 sequences are SGHDT and YYEEEE. This CDR3 contains 15 residues. Trimming shortened V by 4 bases and J by 2 bases, and 14 bases separated the two germline ends. CDR3 coding DNA: TGTGCCAGCAGCCGCAGGGGATCTAACACAGATACGCAGTATTTT. It encodes CASSRRGSNTDTQYF.

The rearrangement uses TRBV6-2 or TRBV6-3 and TRBJ1-1, with TRBD1 matching 9 bases. Trimming cost V 4 bases and J 5 bases; bases outside gene matches: 2. Germline values: CDR1 MNHEY, CDR2 SVGEGT. CDR3 length equals 13 residues. The CDR3 nucleotides are TGTGCCAGCAGTTGGGACAGGGTTACTGAAGCTTTCTTT. Its protein is CASSWDRVTEAFF.

This sequence joins TRBV7-9 and TRBJ1-2; TRBD1 is a possible D gene (6 bases). Germline CDR1 reads SEHNR; CDR2 reads FQNEAQ (reference sequence). Trimming pared 5 bases from V and 2 bases from J, leaving 9 bases between. The CDR3 runs 13 residues. CDR3 residues: CASSRTANYGYTF. DNA for the CDR3: TGTGCCAGCAGCAGGACAGCAAACTATGGCTACACCTTC.

This chain connects TRBV19 to TRBJ1-5, with TRBD1 as a possible D gene (6 bases). The CDR3 is made up of 17 amino acids. Trimming removed 1 base at V and 2 bases at J, with 15 bases between. Germline-derived CDR1 and CDR2 are LNHDA and SQIVND (reference sequence). The chain's CDR3 is CASSIVLGAKGNQPQHF. In DNA form, the CDR3 reads TGTGCCAGTAGTATAGTTCTGGGGGCGAAGGGCAATCAGCCCCAGCATTTT.